The clone carrying this TCR beta chain was counted only a few times. The sample originates from a study of T-cell reconstitution after alpha-beta-depleted transplantation in children. The germline V gene has CDR1 SGDLS and CDR2 YYNGEE. Trimming removed 4 bases from V and 10 bases from J; junction bases left unmatched: 21. The CDR3 length is 18 residues. Preparing the TCRbeta library involved the use of unique molecular identifiers. TCRdb re-derived calls from the PCR reads in MiXCR, one entry per CDR3 protein. The sample includes a few hundred thousand distinct CDR3 sequences, 13% of them seen just once.

This TCR was sampled from a male patient younger than 18 who had a stem cell transplant for acute myeloid leukemia, so the T cells may come from the graft donor. Material: PBMCs, mostly from graft donor cells, obtained 360 days after TCRalphabeta/CD19-depleted stem cell transplant. The chain employs TRBV9 and TRBJ2-7, with 12 nucleotides matching TRBD2. The DNA for the CDR3 is TGTGCCAGCAGCCCTTATTATCACAGCAGGAGACTAGCGGGAGATCAGTACTTC. This encodes CASSPYYHSRRLAGDQYF. Looking up the rest from reference TRBV9 and TRBJ2-7 gives the full variable domain: DSGVTQTPKHLITATGQRVTLRCSPRSGDLSVYWYQQSLDQGLQFLIQYYNGEERAKGNILERFSAQQFPDLHSELNLSSLELGDSALYFCASSPYYHSRRLAGDQYFGPGTRLTVT.